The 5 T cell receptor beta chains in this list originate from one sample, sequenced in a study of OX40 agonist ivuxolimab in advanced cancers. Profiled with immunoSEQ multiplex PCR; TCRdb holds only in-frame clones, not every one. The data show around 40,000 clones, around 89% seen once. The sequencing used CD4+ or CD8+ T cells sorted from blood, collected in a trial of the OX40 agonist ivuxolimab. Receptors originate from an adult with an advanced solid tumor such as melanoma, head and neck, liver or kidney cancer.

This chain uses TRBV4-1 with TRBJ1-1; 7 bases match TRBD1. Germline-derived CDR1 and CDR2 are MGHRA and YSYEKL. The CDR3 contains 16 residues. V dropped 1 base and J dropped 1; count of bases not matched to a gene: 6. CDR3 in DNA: TGCGCCAGCAGCCAAGGACAGGGTTGGACGAACACTGAAGCTTTCTTT. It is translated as CASSQGQGWTNTEAFF.

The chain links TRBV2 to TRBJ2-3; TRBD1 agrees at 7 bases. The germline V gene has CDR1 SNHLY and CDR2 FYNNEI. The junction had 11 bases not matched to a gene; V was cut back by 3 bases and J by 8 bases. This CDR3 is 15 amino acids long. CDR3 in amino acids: CASSELIGGEGTQYF. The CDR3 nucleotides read TGTGCCAGCAGTGAGCTGATAGGGGGCGAGGGTACGCAGTATTTT.

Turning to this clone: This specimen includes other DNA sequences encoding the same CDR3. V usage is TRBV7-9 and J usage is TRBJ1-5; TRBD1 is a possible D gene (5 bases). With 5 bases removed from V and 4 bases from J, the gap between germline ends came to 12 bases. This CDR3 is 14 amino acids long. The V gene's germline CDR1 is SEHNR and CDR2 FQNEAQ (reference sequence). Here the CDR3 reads CASSPGTGNQPQHF. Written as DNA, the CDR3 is TGTGCCAGCAGCCCGGGGACGGGGAATCAGCCCCAGCATTTT.

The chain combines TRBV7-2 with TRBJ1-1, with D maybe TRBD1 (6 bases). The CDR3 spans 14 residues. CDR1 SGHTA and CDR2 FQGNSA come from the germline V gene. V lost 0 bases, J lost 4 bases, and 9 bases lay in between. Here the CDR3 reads CASSLALRGTEAFF. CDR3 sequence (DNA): TGTGCCAGCAGCTTAGCGCTCAGGGGCACTGAAGCTTTCTTT.

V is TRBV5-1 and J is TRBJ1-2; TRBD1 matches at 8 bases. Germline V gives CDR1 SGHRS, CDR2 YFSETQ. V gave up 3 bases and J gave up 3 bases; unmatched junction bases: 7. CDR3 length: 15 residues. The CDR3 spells CASSSTGAEHYGYTF. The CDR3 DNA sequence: TGCGCCAGCAGCTCGACAGGGGCAGAGCACTATGGCTACACCTTC.